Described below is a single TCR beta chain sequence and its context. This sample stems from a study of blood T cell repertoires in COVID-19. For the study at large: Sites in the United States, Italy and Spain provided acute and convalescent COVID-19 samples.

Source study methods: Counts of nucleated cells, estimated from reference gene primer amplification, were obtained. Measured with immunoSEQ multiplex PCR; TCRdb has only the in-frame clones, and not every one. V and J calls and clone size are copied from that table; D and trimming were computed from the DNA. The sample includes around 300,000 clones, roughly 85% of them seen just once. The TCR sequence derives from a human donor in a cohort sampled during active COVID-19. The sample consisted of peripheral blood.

CDR3 sequence reads: CASSGTSGIGSYNEQFF. The DNA of the CDR3 is TGTGCCAGCAGCGGGACTAGCGGGATTGGCTCCTACAATGAGCAGTTCTTC. The V and J genes are TRBV7-9 and TRBJ2-1, with 13 bases identical to TRBD2. Germline V gene data show CDR1 as SEHNR and CDR2 as FQNEAQ (reference sequence). V trimming: 5 bases; J trimming: 0 bases; junction bases outside the gene matches: 4. This CDR3 spans 17 amino acids.